What follows describes a single TCR beta chain. The antigen is undetermined. This specimen belongs to a study of shared clonotypes between healthy human individuals. Across the study: Serving as donors were a couple of women and three men, whose ages spanned 18 to 49.

Assay used: immunoSEQ multiplex PCR; TCRdb lists only in-frame clones, some missing. The sample lists about 2.1 million clones, approximately 92% occurring once. Only CD45RO-negative cells positively selected for CCR7 counted as naive CD8 cells, so terminally differentiated effector memory CD45RA+ cells were excluded. Donors, without exception, were Caucasian adults residing in Nashville, Tennessee. V lost 3 bases, J lost 8 bases, and 10 bases lay in between. CDR3 size: 11 residues. CDR1 is SQVTM, CDR2 ANQGSEA, per germline. General study findings and limits: The rarefaction results pointed to incomplete sorted-subset sequencing despite large depth. Larger estimated richness was generally seen in naive subsets than in memory subsets.

This chain connects TRBV29-1 to TRBJ1-2; D unresolved. The material sequenced was naive CD8+ T cells from PBMCs. The TCR comes from a man aged 18 to 35 in good health. Some clones in this sample may be carry-over from other donors' samples. The CDR3 DNA follows: TGCAGCGTTGATTGGGGAAGCGGCTACACCTTC. Its protein is CSVDWGSGYTF.